Sequencing of this T cell receptor beta chain was carried out in a study of blood T cell repertoires in COVID-19. About the research overall: Samples of COVID-19 (acute and convalescent) were obtained from the United States, Italy and Spain.

The CDR3 consists of 15 residues. Germline CDR1 and CDR2: LGHDT and YNNKEL (reference sequence). V dropped 5 bases and J dropped 7 bases, with 18 bases sitting between them. Using immunoSEQ multiplex PCR, the repertoire was profiled, and TCRdb retains in-frame clones only, with some absent. The sample holds about 97,000 clones, around four fifths seen once. This clone was recorded at least ten times. The V call is TRBV3-1 (or the pseudogene TRBV3-2), the J call TRBJ1-5; D remains ambiguous. This TCR was recovered from a man aged 40-55 years with active or convalescent COVID-19. The sample comprised peripheral blood. The CDR3 DNA sequence: TGTGCCAGCAGCTCCGGGGAACGAGGGCTACAGCCCCAGCATTTT. This encodes CASSSGERGLQPQHF.